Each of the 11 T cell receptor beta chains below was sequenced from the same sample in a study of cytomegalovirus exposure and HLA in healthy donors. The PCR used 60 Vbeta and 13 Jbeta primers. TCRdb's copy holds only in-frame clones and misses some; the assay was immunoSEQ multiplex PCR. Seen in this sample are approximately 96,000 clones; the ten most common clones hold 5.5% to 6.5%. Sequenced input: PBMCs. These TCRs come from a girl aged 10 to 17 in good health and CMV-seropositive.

The CDR3 DNA reads TGCAGCGTGAGACTAGCGGGGGGTGAGCAGTTCTTC. It is translated as CSVRLAGGEQFF. The V gene is TRBV29-1, the J gene TRBJ2-1, with 13 nucleotides matching TRBD2. J was trimmed by 9 bases and V by 6 bases; bases with no gene match: 2. Germline CDR1 and CDR2: SQVTM and ANQGSEA. The CDR3 loop spans 12 amino acids.

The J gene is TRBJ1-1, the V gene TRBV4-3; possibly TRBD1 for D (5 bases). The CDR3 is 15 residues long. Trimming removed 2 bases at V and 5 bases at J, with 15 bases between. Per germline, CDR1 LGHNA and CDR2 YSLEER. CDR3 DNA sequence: TGCGCCAGCAGCCAATATGAACCCCGGGGGACTGAAGCTTTCTTT. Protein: CASSQYEPRGTEAFF.

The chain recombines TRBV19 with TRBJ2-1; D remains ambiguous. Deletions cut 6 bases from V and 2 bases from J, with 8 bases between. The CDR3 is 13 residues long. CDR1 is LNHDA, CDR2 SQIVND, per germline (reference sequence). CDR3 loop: CASRSLAYNEQFF. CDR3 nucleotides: TGTGCCAGTAGATCCCTAGCCTACAATGAGCAGTTCTTC.

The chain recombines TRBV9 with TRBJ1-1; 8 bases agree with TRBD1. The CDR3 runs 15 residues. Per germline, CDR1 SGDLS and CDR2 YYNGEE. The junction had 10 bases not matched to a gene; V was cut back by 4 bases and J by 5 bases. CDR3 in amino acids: CASSISTGVGTEAFF. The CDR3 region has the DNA TGTGCCAGCAGCATATCGACAGGGGTGGGGACTGAAGCTTTCTTT. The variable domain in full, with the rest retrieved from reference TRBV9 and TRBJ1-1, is DSGVTQTPKHLITATGQRVTLRCSPRSGDLSVYWYQQSLDQGLQFLIQYYNGEERAKGNILERFSAQQFPDLHSELNLSSLELGDSALYFCASSISTGVGTEAFFGQGTRLTVV.

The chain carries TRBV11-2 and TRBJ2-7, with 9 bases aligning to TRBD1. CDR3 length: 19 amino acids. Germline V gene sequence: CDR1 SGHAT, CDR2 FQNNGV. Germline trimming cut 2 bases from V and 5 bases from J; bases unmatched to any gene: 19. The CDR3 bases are TGTGCCAGCAGCTTAAGGTACCGGGACAGGGATCGATCTAGGGACGAGCAGTACGTC. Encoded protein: CASSLRYRDRDRSRDEQYV.

The CDR3 DNA reads TGTGCCAGCAGCTTAGTAGGCGGGGGGGCTAGGCCAGATACGCAGTATTTT. It encodes CASSLVGGGARPDTQYF. The chain is built from TRBV7-2 and TRBJ2-3, with 9 positions matching TRBD2. The CDR3 consists of 17 residues. CDR1 is SGHTA and CDR2 is FQGNSA in the germline V gene. V gave up 1 base and J gave up 4 bases; unmatched junction bases: 9.

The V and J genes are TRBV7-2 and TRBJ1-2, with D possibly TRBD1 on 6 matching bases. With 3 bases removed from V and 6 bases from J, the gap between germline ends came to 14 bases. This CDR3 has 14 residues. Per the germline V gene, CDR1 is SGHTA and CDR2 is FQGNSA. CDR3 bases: TGTGCCAGCAGCTTGGACTGGACAGATGATGGCTACACCTTC. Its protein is CASSLDWTDDGYTF.

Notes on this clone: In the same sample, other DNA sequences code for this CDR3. The CDR3 DNA follows: TGTGCCAGCAGCTTGGACAGGGGCACAGATACGCAGTATTTT. Protein: CASSLDRGTDTQYF. V and J are TRBV7-2 and TRBJ2-3, with 8 positions matching TRBD1. Germline values: CDR1 SGHTA, CDR2 FQGNSA. This CDR3 region has 14 residues. Unmatched junction bases numbered 0, after V lost 3 bases and J lost 1 base.

The CDR3 spells CASSTGGLSYEQYF. As DNA, the CDR3 is TGCGCCAGCAGCACCGGGGGGCTCTCCTACGAGCAGTACTTC. The chain uses TRBV5-1 and TRBJ2-7, with D perhaps TRBD2 (7 bases). Looked up from germline, CDR1 is SGHRS and CDR2 is YFSETQ. The CDR3 has 14 amino acids. Trimming shortened V by 4 bases and J by 0 bases, and 11 bases separated the two germline ends.

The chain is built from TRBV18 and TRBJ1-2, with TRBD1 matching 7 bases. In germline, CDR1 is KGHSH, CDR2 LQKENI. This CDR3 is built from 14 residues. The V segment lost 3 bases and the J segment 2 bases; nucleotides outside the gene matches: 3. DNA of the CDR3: TGTGCCAGCTCACCCCCGGGACAGAACTATGGCTACACCTTC. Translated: CASSPPGQNYGYTF.

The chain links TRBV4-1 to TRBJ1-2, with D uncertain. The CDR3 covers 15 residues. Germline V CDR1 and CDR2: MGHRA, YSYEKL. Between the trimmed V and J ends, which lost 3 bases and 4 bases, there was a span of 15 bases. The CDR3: CASSQIPDLGYGYTF. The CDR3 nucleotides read TGCGCCAGCAGCCAGATTCCAGACTTGGGCTATGGCTACACCTTC.